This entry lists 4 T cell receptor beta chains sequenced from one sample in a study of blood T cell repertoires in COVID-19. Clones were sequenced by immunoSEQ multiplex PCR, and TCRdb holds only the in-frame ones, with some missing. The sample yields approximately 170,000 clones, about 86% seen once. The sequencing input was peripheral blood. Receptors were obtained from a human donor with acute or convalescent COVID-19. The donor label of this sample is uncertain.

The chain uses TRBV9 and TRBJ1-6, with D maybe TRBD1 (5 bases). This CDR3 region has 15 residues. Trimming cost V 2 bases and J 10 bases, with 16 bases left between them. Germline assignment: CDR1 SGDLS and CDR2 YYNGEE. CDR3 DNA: TGTGCCAGCAGCGTTTCCCCAGGGTATGAATCACCCCTCCACTTT. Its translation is CASSVSPGYESPLHF.

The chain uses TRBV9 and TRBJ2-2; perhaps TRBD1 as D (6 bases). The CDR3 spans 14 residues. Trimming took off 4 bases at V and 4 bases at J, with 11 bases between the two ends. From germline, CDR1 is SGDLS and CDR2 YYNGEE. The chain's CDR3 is CASSLQGSTGELFF. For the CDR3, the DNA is TGTGCCAGCAGCTTACAGGGTTCCACCGGGGAGCTGTTTTTT.

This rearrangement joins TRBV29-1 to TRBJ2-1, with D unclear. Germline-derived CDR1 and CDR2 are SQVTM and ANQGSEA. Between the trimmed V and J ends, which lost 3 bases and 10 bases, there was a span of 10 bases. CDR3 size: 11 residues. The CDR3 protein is CSVERGGEQFF. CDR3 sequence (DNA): TGCAGCGTTGAGCGCGGTGGGGAGCAGTTCTTC.

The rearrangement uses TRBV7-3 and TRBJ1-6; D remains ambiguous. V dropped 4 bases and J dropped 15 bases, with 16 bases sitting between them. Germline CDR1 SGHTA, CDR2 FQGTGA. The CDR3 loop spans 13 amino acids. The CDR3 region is CASSSAPGAVLHF. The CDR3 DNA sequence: TGTGCCAGCAGCTCCGCTCCGGGAGCAGTCCTCCACTTT.